Presented here are 9 T cell receptor beta chains from one specimen sequenced in a study of Graves' ophthalmopathy and Graves' hyperthyroidism. For repertoire sequencing, the TCR beta CDR3 regions were amplified from RNA transcripts. Second-round multiplex PCR followed a first-round RT-PCR using HTBI primers. TCRdb re-called the multiplex PCR reads through MiXCR, storing one row per CDR3 protein. There are 900,000 to 1,200,000 distinct CDR3 sequences in the sample; less than 45% occur only once, and approximately 12% lies in the top ten. The sequencing sample was made of peripheral blood or thyroid tissue (not recorded which). Receptor source: an adult man with Graves' hyperthyroidism.

This clonotype was observed at least ten times. The V call is TRBV29-1, the J call TRBJ2-7, with 7 bases matching TRBD1. The germline CDR1 and CDR2 sequences are SQVTM and ANQGSEA. The CDR3 runs to 12 residues. The junction had 6 bases not matched to a gene; V was cut back by 6 bases and J by 4 bases. Here the CDR3 DNA reads TGCAGCGTCCGGGACAGACTTTACGAGCAGTACTTC. It specifies CSVRDRLYEQYF.

This chain links TRBV15 with TRBJ1-2; a weak D match, TRBD1 (5 bases). V shed 0 bases and J shed 3 bases, with 8 bases lying between them. The germline CDR1 and CDR2 sequences are LNHNV and YYDKDF (reference sequence). This CDR3 has 14 residues. In nucleotides, the CDR3 is TGTGCCACCAGCAGAGATCCCAGGGACTATGGCTACACCTTC. This sequence encodes CATSRDPRDYGYTF.

This clonotype has a count of ten or more. The chain joins TRBV20-1 to TRBJ2-7; 10 bases match TRBD2. The CDR3 consists of 14 residues. J lost 6 bases, V lost 5 bases, and 10 bases had no gene match. The germline V gene has CDR1 DFQATT and CDR2 SNEGSKA (reference sequence). The CDR3 DNA is TGCAGTGCTCCTAGCGGGGGCGTCTTTGGCGAGCAGTACTTC. Translation gives CSAPSGGVFGEQYF.

V and J are TRBV3-1 and TRBJ1-5, with D possibly matching TRBD1 (5 bases). The CDR3 is 17 residues long. The germline CDR1 and CDR2 sequences are LGHDT and YNNKEL (reference sequence). Trimming cost V 1 base and J 2 bases, with 15 bases left between them. CDR3 region: CASSQGRQGAGNQPQHF. DNA of the CDR3: TGTGCCAGCAGCCAAGGGAGGCAGGGTGCTGGCAATCAGCCCCAGCATTTT.

This clonotype was found a few times. J is TRBJ2-5 and V is TRBV29-1, with TRBD1 matching over 9 bases. This CDR3 is 15 amino acids long. Germline V CDR1 and CDR2: SQVTM, ANQGSEA. The V segment lost 0 bases and the J segment 4 bases; nucleotides outside the gene matches: 6. CDR3 coding DNA: TGCAGCGTTGAAGAACAGGGGGCGCGACCAGAGACCCAGTACTTC. Translation: CSVEEQGARPETQYF. The variable domain in full, with the rest retrieved from reference TRBV29-1 and TRBJ2-5, is SAVISQKPSRDICQRGTSLTIQCQVDSQVTMMFWYRQQPGQSLTLIATANQGSEATYESGFVIDKFPISRPNLTFSTLTVSNMSPEDSSIYLCSVEEQGARPETQYFGPGTRLLVL.

Ten or more counts support this clonotype. The rearrangement uses TRBV19 and TRBJ1-2; 9 nucleotides align to TRBD1. Trimming at V came to 3 bases and at J to 4 bases, leaving 9 bases not matched to a gene. Germline V lookup: CDR1 LNHDA, CDR2 SQIVND (reference sequence). The CDR3 is 16 amino acids. In DNA, the CDR3 is TGTGCCAGTAGTATGAGGCCCGGACAGGGGACCTATGGCTACACCTTC. Amino acids: CASSMRPGQGTYGYTF.

This clonotype was observed many times. V is TRBV29-1 and J is TRBJ1-1, with a weak D call TRBD1 (5 bases). Trimming left V 7 bases short and J 3 bases short, with 15 bases between. The germline V gene has CDR1 SQVTM and CDR2 ANQGSEA. The CDR3 sequence is 13 residues long. Written as DNA, the CDR3 is TGCAGCGCTCTCGACAGCGGGGACACTGAAGCTTTCTTT. This sequence encodes CSALDSGDTEAFF.

At least ten counts were recorded for this clonotype. This chain links TRBV29-1 with TRBJ1-6; 9 bases match TRBD1. Germline CDR1 and CDR2: SQVTM and ANQGSEA. The ends lost 6 bases at V and 5 bases at J; junction bases unmatched: 2. The CDR3 sequence is 13 residues long. DNA of the CDR3: TGCAGCGTGCGACAGGGGGATAATTCACCCCTCCACTTT. This translates into CSVRQGDNSPLHF.

V usage is TRBV5-6 and J usage is TRBJ1-1, with TRBD1 identical over 7 bases. The germline gives CDR1 SGHDT, CDR2 YYEEEE. The V and J ends lost 4 bases and 5 bases, in that order; junction bases with no gene match: 14. This CDR3 comprises 16 residues. The CDR3: CASSHRAGTGVTEAFF. The CDR3 DNA sequence: TGTGCCAGCAGCCATAGGGCGGGAACAGGGGTTACTGAAGCTTTCTTT.